Listed below are T cell receptor beta chains from one sample, sequenced in a study of shared clonotypes between healthy human individuals. Profiling relied on immunoSEQ multiplex PCR, and the TCRdb table lists in-frame clones only, not all of them. There are some 1,900,000 clones in the sample; just under 95% occur only once, and 0.95% to 1.5% lies in the top ten. Source material: naive CD8+ T cells sorted from blood. These receptors were collected from a man younger than 30 in good health. CDR3s include the opening cysteine and the closing phenylalanine or tryptophan. A D gene is named only where the DNA matches it firmly. Not all rows give a size; the values are once, few, many and, for expanded clones, a class.

TRBJ2-2,.,18,.,TRBV7-9,CASSPPRGQTTHTGELFF,TGTGCCAGCAGCCCCCCAAGGGGTCAGACGACTCACACCGGGGAGCTGTTTTTT
TRBJ1-6,.,15,.,TRBV9,CASSVAGNDNSPLHF,TGTGCCAGCAGCGTAGCAGGGAATGATAATTCACCCCTCCACTTT
TRBJ2-7,.,14,TRBD1,TRBV4-1,CASSQVDRDYEQYF,TGCGCCAGCAGCCAGGTAGACAGGGACTACGAGCAGTACTTC
TRBJ2-2,once,15,.,TRBV11-2,CASSLDLGLGGELFF,TGTGCCAGCAGCTTAGATTTGGGGTTGGGCGGGGAGCTGTTTTTT
TRBJ2-7,.,14,.,TRBV27,CASSLQLSSYEQYF,TGTGCCAGCAGTTTACAGTTGAGCTCCTACGAGCAGTACTTC
TRBJ1-1,.,13,.,TRBV5-1,CASTGELNTEAFF,TGCGCCAGCACTGGAGAATTGAACACTGAAGCTTTCTTT
TRBJ1-4,.,15,.,TRBV7-9,CASSPTNDYNEKLFF,TGTGCCAGCAGCCCTACAAATGATTATAATGAAAAACTGTTTTTT
TRBJ2-3,.,14,.,TRBV5-6,CASSFIEVADTQYF,TGTGCCAGCAGCTTCATAGAGGTTGCAGATACGCAGTATTTT
TRBJ2-6,.,15,.,TRBV27,CASSAVVSGANVLTF,TGTGCCAGCAGTGCGGTCGTATCTGGGGCCAACGTCCTGACTTTC
TRBJ1-1,once,14,TRBD1,TRBV7-2,CASSPTWTGPEAFF,TGTGCCAGCAGCCCAACCTGGACAGGGCCTGAAGCTTTCTTT